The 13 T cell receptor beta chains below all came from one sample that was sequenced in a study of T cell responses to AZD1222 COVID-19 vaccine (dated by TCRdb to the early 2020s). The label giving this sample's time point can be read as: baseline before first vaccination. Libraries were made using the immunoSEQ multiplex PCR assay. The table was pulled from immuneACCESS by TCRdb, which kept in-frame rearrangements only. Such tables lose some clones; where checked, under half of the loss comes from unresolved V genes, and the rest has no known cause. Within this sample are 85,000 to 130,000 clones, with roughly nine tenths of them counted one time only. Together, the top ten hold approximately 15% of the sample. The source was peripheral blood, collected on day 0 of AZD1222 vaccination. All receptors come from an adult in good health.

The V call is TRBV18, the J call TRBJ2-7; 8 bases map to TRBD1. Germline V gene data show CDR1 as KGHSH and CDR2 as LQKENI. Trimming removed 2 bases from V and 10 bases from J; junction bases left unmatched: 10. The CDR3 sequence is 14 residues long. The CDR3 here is CASSPSGQGGKQYF. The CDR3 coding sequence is TGTGCCAGCTCACCATCAGGACAGGGAGGCAAACAGTACTTC.

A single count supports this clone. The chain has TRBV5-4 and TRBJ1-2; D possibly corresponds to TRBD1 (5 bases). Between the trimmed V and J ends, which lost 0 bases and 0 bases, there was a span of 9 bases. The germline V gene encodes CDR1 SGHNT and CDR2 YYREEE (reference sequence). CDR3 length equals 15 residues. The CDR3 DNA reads TGTGCCAGCAGCTTGGGGGGGGGACCTAACTATGGCTACACCTTC. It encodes CASSLGGGPNYGYTF.

The DNA for the CDR3 is TGCGCCTTGAGGCCAGCAATTACCGAGCAGTACTTC. Its translation is CALRPAITEQYF. The chain couples TRBV23-1 to TRBJ2-7; D gene ambiguous. Being an ORF, TRBV23-1 has a function that is uncertain. With 11 bases removed from V and 6 bases from J, the gap between germline ends came to 17 bases. The CDR3 contains 12 residues.

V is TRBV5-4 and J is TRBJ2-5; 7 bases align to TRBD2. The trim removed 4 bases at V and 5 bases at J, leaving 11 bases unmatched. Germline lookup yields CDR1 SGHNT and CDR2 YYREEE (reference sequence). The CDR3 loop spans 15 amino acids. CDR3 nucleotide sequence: TGTGCCAGCAGCCCGGTCCGGGGGGTTCGGGAGACCCAGTACTTC. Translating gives CASSPVRGVRETQYF.

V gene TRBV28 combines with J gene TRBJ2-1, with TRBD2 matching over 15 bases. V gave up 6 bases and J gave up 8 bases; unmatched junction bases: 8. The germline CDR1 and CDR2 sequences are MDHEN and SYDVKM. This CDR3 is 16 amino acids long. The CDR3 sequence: CASRPRGLAGGYEQFF. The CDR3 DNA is TGTGCCAGCAGACCGCGCGGACTAGCGGGAGGGTATGAGCAGTTCTTC.

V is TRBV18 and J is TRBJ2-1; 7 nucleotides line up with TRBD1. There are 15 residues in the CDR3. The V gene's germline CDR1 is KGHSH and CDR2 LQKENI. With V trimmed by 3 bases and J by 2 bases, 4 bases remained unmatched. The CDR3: CASSPRQGTYNEQFF. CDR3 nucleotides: TGTGCCAGCTCACCCCGACAGGGAACCTACAATGAGCAGTTCTTC.

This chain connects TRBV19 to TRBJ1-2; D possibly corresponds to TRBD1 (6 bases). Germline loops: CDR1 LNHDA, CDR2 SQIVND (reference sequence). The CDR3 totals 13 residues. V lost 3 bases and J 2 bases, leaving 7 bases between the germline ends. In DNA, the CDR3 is TGTGCCAGTAGTATTCAGGGGAACTATGGCTACACCTTC. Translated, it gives CASSIQGNYGYTF.

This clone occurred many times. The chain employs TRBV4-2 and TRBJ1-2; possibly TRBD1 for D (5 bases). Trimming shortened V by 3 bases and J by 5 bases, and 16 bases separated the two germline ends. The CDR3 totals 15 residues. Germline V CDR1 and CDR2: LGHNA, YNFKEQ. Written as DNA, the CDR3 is TGTGCCAGCAGCCACGGCCGAGACAGAATGTATGGCTACACCTTC. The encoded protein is CASSHGRDRMYGYTF.

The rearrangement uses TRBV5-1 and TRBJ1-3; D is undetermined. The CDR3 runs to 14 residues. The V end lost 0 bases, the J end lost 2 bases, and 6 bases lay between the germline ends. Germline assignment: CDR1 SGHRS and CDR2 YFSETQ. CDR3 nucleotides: TGCGCCAGCAGCTTGGCGTCAGCTGGAAACACCATATATTTT. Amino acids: CASSLASAGNTIYF.

In DNA form, the CDR3 reads TGTGCCAGCAGCCCCGCGGGAGTAAACAGGGAAGGCTACACCTTC. It encodes CASSPAGVNREGYTF. The chain combines TRBV7-2 with TRBJ1-2, with D possibly being TRBD1 (6 bases). V lost 5 bases, J lost 8 bases, and 21 bases lay in between. CDR3 length equals 15 residues. Germline CDR1 is SGHTA and CDR2 is FQGNSA.

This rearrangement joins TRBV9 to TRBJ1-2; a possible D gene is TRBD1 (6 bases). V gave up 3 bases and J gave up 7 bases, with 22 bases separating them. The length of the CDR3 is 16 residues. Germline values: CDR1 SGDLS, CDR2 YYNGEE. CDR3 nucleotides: TGTGCCAGCAGCGCCGCCGGGAGGGGCAGGGGTTTTGGCTACACCTTC. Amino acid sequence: CASSAAGRGRGFGYTF. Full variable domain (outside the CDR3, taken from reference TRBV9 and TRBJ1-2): DSGVTQTPKHLITATGQRVTLRCSPRSGDLSVYWYQQSLDQGLQFLIQYYNGEERAKGNILERFSAQQFPDLHSELNLSSLELGDSALYFCASSAAGRGRGFGYTFGSGTRLTVV.

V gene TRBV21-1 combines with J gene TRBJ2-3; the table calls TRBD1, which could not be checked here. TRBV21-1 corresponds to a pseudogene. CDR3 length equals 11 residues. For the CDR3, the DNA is TGTGCCAGCATAGACATCCATACGCAGTATTTT. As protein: CASIDIHTQYF.

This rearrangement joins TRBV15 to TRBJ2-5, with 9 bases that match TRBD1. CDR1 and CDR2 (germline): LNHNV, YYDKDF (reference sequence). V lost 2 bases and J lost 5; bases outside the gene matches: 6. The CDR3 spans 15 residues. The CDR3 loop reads CATSRLRTGVETQYF. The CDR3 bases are TGTGCCACCAGCAGATTAAGGACAGGGGTGGAGACCCAGTACTTC.